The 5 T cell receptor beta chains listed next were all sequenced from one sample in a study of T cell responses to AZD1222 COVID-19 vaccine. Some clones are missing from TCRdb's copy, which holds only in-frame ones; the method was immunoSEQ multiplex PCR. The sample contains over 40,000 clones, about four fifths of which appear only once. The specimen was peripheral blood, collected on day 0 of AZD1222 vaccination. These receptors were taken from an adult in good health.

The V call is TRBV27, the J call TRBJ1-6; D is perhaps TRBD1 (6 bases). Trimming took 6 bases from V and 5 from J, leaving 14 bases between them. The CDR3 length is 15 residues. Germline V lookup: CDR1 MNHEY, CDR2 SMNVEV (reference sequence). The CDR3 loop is CASSHWDNDNSPLHF. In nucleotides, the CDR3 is TGTGCCAGCAGCCACTGGGACAACGATAATTCACCCCTCCACTTT.

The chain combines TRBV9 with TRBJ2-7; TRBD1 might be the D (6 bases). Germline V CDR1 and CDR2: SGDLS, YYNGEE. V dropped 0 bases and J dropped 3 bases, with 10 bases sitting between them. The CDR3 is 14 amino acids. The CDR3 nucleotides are TGTGCCAGCAGCGTAGGGGGGCGCCTCTACGAGCAGTACTTC. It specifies CASSVGGRLYEQYF.

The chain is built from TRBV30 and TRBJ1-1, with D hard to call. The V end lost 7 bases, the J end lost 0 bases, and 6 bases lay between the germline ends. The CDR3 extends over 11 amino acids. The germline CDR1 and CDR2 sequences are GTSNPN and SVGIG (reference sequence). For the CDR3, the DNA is TGTGCCTTTGCCTTGAACACTGAAGCTTTCTTT. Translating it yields CAFALNTEAFF.

CDR3 sequence (DNA): TGTGCCAGCAGCTTAGCAAGAGCGGGGAGCCCGGAGACCCAGTACTTC. It encodes CASSLARAGSPETQYF. The chain joins TRBV7-6 to TRBJ2-5; 7 bases align to TRBD2. The V and J ends lost 0 bases and 5 bases, in that order; junction bases with no gene match: 9. The CDR3 is made up of 16 amino acids. Germline CDR1 SGHVS, CDR2 FNYEAQ.

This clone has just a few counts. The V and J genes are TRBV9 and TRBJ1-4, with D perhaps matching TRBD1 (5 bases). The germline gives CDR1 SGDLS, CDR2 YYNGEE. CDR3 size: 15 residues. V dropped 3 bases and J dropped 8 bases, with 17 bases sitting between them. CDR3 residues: CASSAFDSLGEKLFF. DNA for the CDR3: TGTGCCAGCAGCGCCTTTGACAGTTTAGGAGAAAAACTGTTTTTT.